This entry concerns a single T cell receptor beta chain. This clone was observed a few times. Its antigen specificity is not known. No qualities accompany the bases; no much larger clone lies one base away. This entry comes from a study of blood T cell repertoires in COVID-19 (TCRdb year 2020). Concerning the study at large: Collaborator samples came from the United States, Italy and Spain and covered acute and convalescent phases of COVID-19. The prospective study material was composed of cDNA or gDNA derived from T cells, B-cell-depleted T cells, or PBMCs. Deeply sampled blood TCRbeta repertoires from subjects exposed to, actively infected with, or recovered from COVID-19 were included in the dataset. A freely available public database, intended as a resource for researchers studying the immune response to SARS-CoV-2, is where the repertoires were released. The samples were drawn from the first 160 participants of the ongoing ImmuneRACE study and from 1,254 subjects provided by 6 global collaborators. Sample metadata almost always included a de-identified subject ID, COVID-19 status, age in years and sex. Where HLA class I and class II types were available, the types were taken from metadata supplied by the sample provider, not from assay-based typing.

The CDR3 has 12 amino acids, counting the end cysteine and phenylalanine. Of all the DNA, just the CDR3 is kept, 36 bases in frame from base 1. Looking up the germline V gene yields CDR1 SQVTM and CDR2 ANQGSEA. V is pared back by 4 bases and J by 7 bases, with 13 bases lying between the germline termini. Broad study findings and their caveats: How much clinical and demographic metadata was included differed by source and by participant, and the metadata was provided uncurated.

Another Seattle source contributed samples from volunteer blood donors who had recovered from COVID-19. Each collaborating institution followed its own protocols to collect whole blood in K2EDTA tubes. For TCRbeta analysis, collaborators shipped samples in one of three forms: frozen whole blood, isolated PBMCs, or DNA extracted from either of those sample types. TCRbeta CDR3 regions were amplified from genomic DNA by means of the immunoSEQ Assay, a bias-controlled multiplex PCR. As for how the authors treated the data: The number of nucleated cells in each sample was estimated from the amplification of reference gene primers within the assay. To quantify the absolute abundance of each unique TCRbeta CDR3 rearrangement, sequence reads were collapsed and filtered. For each sample, productive Simpson clonality was calculated as the square root of Simpson's diversity index over productive rearrangements. Sourced from immuneACCESS, this table was stored by TCRdb with only in-frame sequences that have V and J called. A share of the clones is absent; for the studies checked, an unresolved V gene accounts for under half, and the remainder has no known explanation. For V, J and clone size, that table is used; D and trimming come from the DNA. The sample yields fewer than 250,000 clones; around nine tenths were counted once. The ten largest account for around 1.5% of the sample.

Sequenced: peripheral blood. The sequence was collected from a woman aged 60-75 years who had recovered from COVID-19. The chain joins TRBV29-1 to TRBJ2-5; possibly the D gene is TRBD2, per 7 matching bases. The DNA sequence follows: TGCAGCGTTGGGTCAGGGGAGGGGACCCAGTACTTC. This is translated as CSVGSGEGTQYF.